The 13 T cell receptor beta chains presented below share a single source sample, sequenced in a study of T cell changes during pregnancy in multiple sclerosis. Generated by immunoSEQ multiplex PCR, the TCRdb table keeps only in-frame clones and is missing some. This sample yields just over 35,000 clones, of which 89% are seen a single time; about 0.72% belongs to the top ten. Specimen: CD4+ T cells from peripheral blood mononuclear cells, collected after pregnancy. All receptors come from a female donor in good health, enrolled as a control in a pregnancy study.

CDR3 protein: CASSIDRGGRNEQFF. For the CDR3, the DNA is TGTGCCAGTAGTATAGATCGGGGGGGGCGAAATGAGCAGTTCTTC. The chain couples TRBV19 to TRBJ2-1, with 8 bases that match TRBD2. V was clipped by 0 bases and J by 7 bases; unmatched bases: 5. Per the germline V gene, CDR1 is LNHDA and CDR2 is SQIVND (reference sequence). The CDR3 sequence is 15 residues long.

This chain links TRBV19 with TRBJ1-2; TRBD1 aligns across 7 bases. CDR1 and CDR2 from the germline V gene are LNHDA and SQIVND (reference sequence). This CDR3 region has 13 residues. V dropped 8 bases and J dropped 4; count of bases not matched to a gene: 7. The CDR3 spells CASWDSLSYGYTF. CDR3 DNA sequence: TGTGCCAGTTGGGACAGCCTCTCCTATGGCTACACCTTC.

The chain couples TRBV7-9 to TRBJ2-7; D is possibly TRBD1 (6 bases). The CDR3 has 17 amino acids. The V and J ends lost 0 bases and 1 base respectively, with 16 bases between them. Per the germline V gene, CDR1 is SEHNR and CDR2 is FQNEAQ (reference sequence). The CDR3 is CASSLALLKDRSYEQYF. The CDR3 DNA is TGTGCCAGCAGCTTAGCGCTCTTGAAGGACAGATCCTACGAGCAGTACTTC.

The rearrangement links TRBV11-2 to TRBJ2-3, with a weak D call TRBD2 (7 bases). This CDR3 has 16 amino acids. The V end lost 2 bases, the J end lost 3 bases, and 15 bases lay between the germline ends. The V gene's germline CDR1 is SGHAT and CDR2 FQNNGV. In DNA, the CDR3 is TGTGCCAGCAGCTTAATCGCGGGGGCCGCTACAGATACGCAGTATTTT. Translating gives CASSLIAGAATDTQYF.

This chain uses TRBV4-1 with TRBJ2-3; D is uncertain. Germline values: CDR1 MGHRA, CDR2 YSYEKL. This CDR3 contains 13 residues. The V end was cut by 4 bases, the J end by 4 bases, with 9 bases between. CDR3 DNA sequence: TGCGCCAGCAGCCGCCTGGCGGCAGATACGCAGTATTTT. This translates into CASSRLAADTQYF.

CDR3 sequence reads: CASSSGQSSTGELFF. The CDR3 bases are TGTGCCAGCTCGTCGGGACAGTCTTCCACCGGGGAGCTGTTTTTT. The genes are TRBV6-4 and TRBJ2-2, with 7 bases aligning to TRBD1. The CDR3 totals 15 residues. The germline gives CDR1 MRHNA, CDR2 SNTAGT. V gave up 8 bases and J gave up 4 bases; unmatched junction bases: 10.

The CDR3 coding sequence is TGTGCCAGCAGTGCCAGGTCCTCCTACGAGCAGTACTTC. It is translated as CASSARSSYEQYF. The chain has TRBV6-5 and TRBJ2-7, with D uncertain. Germline V gene data show CDR1 as MNHEY and CDR2 as SVGAGI. The CDR3 consists of 13 residues. The V end lost 5 bases, the J end lost 0 bases, and 8 bases lay between the germline ends.

The chain carries TRBV11-2 and TRBJ2-7; D possibly corresponds to TRBD2 (6 bases). The ends were cut back, 5 bases at V and 1 base at J, with 15 bases in the middle. Germline assignment: CDR1 SGHAT and CDR2 FQNNGV. This CDR3 is built from 15 residues. CDR3 coding DNA: TGTGCCAGCAGCCCAGCGGCGGGATGGTCCTACGAGCAGTACTTC. It yields the protein CASSPAAGWSYEQYF.

The chain combines TRBV28 with TRBJ1-4; 8 nucleotides agree with TRBD1. With 6 bases clipped from V and 4 bases from J, the junction kept 10 bases outside the gene matches. Germline-derived CDR1 and CDR2 are MDHEN and SYDVKM. This CDR3 comprises 16 residues. CDR3 in DNA: TGTGCCAGCAGCCAACCCAGACAGGGGTATAATGAAAAACTGTTTTTT. It encodes CASSQPRQGYNEKLFF.

The chain employs TRBV5-6 and TRBJ2-7; D possibly corresponds to TRBD2 (5 bases). Germline loops: CDR1 SGHDT, CDR2 YYEEEE. The CDR3 totals 13 residues. V was shortened by 4 bases and J by 3 bases, with 11 bases between the two germline ends. The CDR3: CASSITGIYEQYF. DNA of the CDR3: TGTGCCAGCAGCATTACGGGGATCTACGAGCAGTACTTC. The entire variable domain, with the rest obtained from reference TRBV5-6 and TRBJ2-7, is as follows: DAGVTQSPTHLIKTRGQQVTLRCSPKSGHDTVSWYQQALGQGPQFIFQYYEEEERQRGNFPDRFSGHQFPNYSSELNVNALLLGDSALYLCASSITGIYEQYFGPGTRLTVT.

This clone appeared a few times. This chain uses TRBV28 with TRBJ1-3; the D is unclear. The germline V and J ends were trimmed by 3 bases and 11 bases, with 11 bases remaining between them. From germline, CDR1 is MDHEN and CDR2 SYDVKM. This CDR3 has 12 amino acids. The CDR3 coding sequence is TGTGCCAGCAGTTTTAGGTGGGCCTCCATATATTTT. The encoded protein is CASSFRWASIYF.

This clone has a single count. The chain carries TRBV14 and TRBJ2-7; D might be TRBD2 (6 bases). Germline values: CDR1 SGHDN, CDR2 FVKESK. Trimming took off 0 bases at V and 2 bases at J, with 17 bases between the two ends. The CDR3 contains 17 residues. CDR3 in DNA: TGTGCCAGCAGCCAAGACCGATTGTGGGGGGACCCCTACGAGCAGTACTTC. Translating gives CASSQDRLWGDPYEQYF.

The chain has TRBV14 and TRBJ1-1; D gene unclear. V was pared by 1 base and J by 4 bases, with 13 bases between. The CDR3 is 15 amino acids. CDR1 and CDR2 from the germline V gene are SGHDN and FVKESK. The CDR3 sequence is CASSQARGRATEAFF. The CDR3 bases are TGTGCCAGCAGCCAAGCGCGGGGTAGGGCCACTGAAGCTTTCTTT. Using reference TRBV14 and TRBJ1-1 for the parts outside the CDR3, the full variable domain is EAGVTQFPSHSVIEKGQTVTLRCDPISGHDNLYWYRRVMGKEIKFLLHFVKESKQDESGMPNNRFLAERTGGTYSTLKVQPAELEDSGVYFCASSQARGRATEAFFGQGTRLTVV.